This T cell receptor (beta chain) was observed in a study of post-analysis software for immune sequencing data. General study results and limits: When patients were compared with controls, 5 or 6 TRBV segments were more frequent, TRBV5-6, TRBV5-1 and TRBV20-1 among them. Those with multiple sclerosis, the patient group, showed significantly lower normalized Chao1 diversity than controls.

Each TCR beta cDNA library carried unique molecular identifiers. Some 500,000 cDNA molecules came from about 1 to 10 million T cells. MiXCR, run by TCRdb on the PCR reads, gives a single entry per CDR3 protein. The sample carries around 500,000 distinct CDR3 sequences, 30% to 40% recorded once. The V gene end was trimmed by 7 bases and the J gene end by 2 bases; junction bases not matched to a gene: 8. The germline gives CDR1 DFQATT, CDR2 SNEGSKA (reference sequence). This CDR3 contains 14 residues. As for this clonotype: Its target is unknown.

The chain has TRBV20-1 and TRBJ2-7; 10 bases map to TRBD2. Input material: blood. The source is a girl aged 2-17 years with multiple sclerosis. CDR3 residues: CSVTERGGPYEQYF. CDR3 sequence (DNA): TGCAGTGTTACGGAGCGGGGGGGACCCTACGAGCAGTACTTC.